This TCR beta chain was profiled in a study of blood T cell repertoires in COVID-19. Participants, 18 to 89 years old, spanned 25 or so US areas. Which cohort a participant joined came from the clinical history participants gave. Two negative PCRs, clearance, or symptom resolution characterized the recovered Cohort 3 donors. CDR1 and CDR2 from the germline V gene are MNHEY and SVGAGI. V shed 7 bases and J 0 bases; nucleotides not matched to a gene: 5. The CDR3 totals 14 residues. Original processing methods: Reference gene primer amplification gave estimated nucleated cell counts. Sequencing was performed with immunoSEQ multiplex PCR; in TCRdb, only in-frame clones are kept and a portion is missing. That table supplies the V and J calls and clone size; D and trimming were determined from the DNA. This sample has approximately 200,000 clones, with 70% to 85% found just once.

The sequence was obtained from a man aged 55 to 70 who had recovered from COVID-19. The sample was PBMCs or T cells enriched from blood (not recorded which). V and J are TRBV6-5 and TRBJ1-2; 7 bases fit TRBD1. CDR3 sequence reads: CASTQGVTNYGYTF. The CDR3 DNA reads as TGTGCCAGCACCCAGGGGGTTACTAACTATGGCTACACCTTC.